The next 3 T cell receptor beta chains were all read from a single sample in a study of cytomegalovirus exposure and HLA in healthy donors. Sequencing was performed with immunoSEQ multiplex PCR; in TCRdb, only in-frame clones are kept and a portion is missing. The sample lists 250,000 to 350,000 clones; 88% were seen once. The sequencing sample was made of PBMCs. The receptor source for this set is a man between 25 and 39 years old in good health and CMV-seronegative.

J is TRBJ2-3 and V is TRBV29-1; 8 bases align to TRBD1. The germline V gene encodes CDR1 SQVTM and CDR2 ANQGSEA. Unmatched junction bases numbered 8, after V lost 4 bases and J lost 5 bases. The CDR3 is 14 amino acids. The CDR3 nucleotides are TGCAGCGTTGTGGGACAGGTAGGGGGAGATACGCAGTATTTT. Translated: CSVVGQVGGDTQYF.

The chain links TRBV5-1 to TRBJ2-3; TRBD1 is a possible D gene (5 bases). V gave up 2 bases and J gave up 4 bases, with 5 bases separating them. This CDR3 has 12 residues. The germline gives CDR1 SGHRS, CDR2 YFSETQ. CDR3 residues: CASSFRADTQYF. Here the CDR3 DNA reads TGCGCCAGCAGCTTCAGGGCAGATACGCAGTATTTT. The full variable domain, with the rest looked up from reference TRBV5-1 and TRBJ2-3, is KAGVTQTPRYLIKTRGQQVTLSCSPISGHRSVSWYQQTPGQGLQFLFEYFSETQRNKGNFPGRFSGRQFSNSRSEMNVSTLELGDSALYLCASSFRADTQYFGPGTRLTVL.

As regards this clone: The junction and the germline gene differ at one end; a read error may be behind it. Within the sample, other DNA sequences also encode this same CDR3. The rearrangement uses TRBV30 and TRBJ1-1; D remains unclear. In germline, CDR1 is GTSNPN, CDR2 SVGIG (reference sequence). The length of the CDR3 is 16 residues. CDR3 residues: CAWSVPAARRNTEAFF. In DNA form, the CDR3 reads TGCGCCTGGAGTGTCCCGGCGGCGCGTAGGAACACTGAAGCTTTCTTT. The whole variable domain, remainder taken from reference TRBV30 and TRBJ1-1, is SQTIHQWPATLVQPVGSPLSLECTVEGTSNPNLYWYRQAAGRGLQLLFYSVGIGQISSEVPQNLSASRPQDRQFILSSKKLLLSDSGFYLCAWSVPAARRNTEAFFGQGTRLTVV.